These T cell receptor beta chains were read from a single sample in a study of shared clonotypes between healthy human individuals. Some clones are missing from TCRdb's copy, which holds only in-frame ones; the method was immunoSEQ multiplex PCR. This sample has around 1 million clones, with less than 85% found just once. The source material was memory CD4+ T cells sorted from blood. These receptors came from a man in his late teens or twenties in good health. Each CDR3 is given with its conserved first and last residue. D genes are given only for firm matches.

v_gene	j_gene	d_gene	len	CDR3aa	CDR3nt
TRBV5-8	TRBJ2-3	TRBD1	15	CASSPRGQRTDTQYF	TGTGCCAGCAGCCCGAGGGGGCAGAGGACAGATACGCAGTATTTT
TRBV7-6	TRBJ1-4	.	17	CASSPGTVVATNEKLFF	TGTGCCAGCAGCCCAGGGACCGTAGTTGCAACTAATGAAAAACTGTTTTTT
TRBV11-3	TRBJ2-1	.	12	CASSSSANEQFF	TGTGCCAGCAGCTCCTCAGCCAATGAGCAGTTCTTC
TRBV6-1	TRBJ1-6	.	15	CASSDFAGSVTPLHF	TGTGCCAGCAGTGATTTTGCAGGTTCAGTCACACCCCTCCACTTT
TRBV29-1	TRBJ1-1	.	13	CSAVPNPNTEAFF	TGCAGCGCCGTCCCTAATCCGAACACTGAAGCTTTCTTT
TRBV2	TRBJ2-7	.	12	CASTEGPHEQYF	TGTGCCAGCACAGAAGGTCCCCACGAGCAGTACTTC
TRBV27	TRBJ2-3	.	13	CASRDSPMVTQYF	TGTGCCAGCCGGGACTCCCCTATGGTCACGCAGTATTTT
TRBV27	TRBJ2-7	.	14	CASSLSGAGYEQYF	TGTGCCAGCAGTTTATCGGGGGCTGGTTACGAGCAGTACTTC
TRBV6-1	TRBJ2-3	TRBD1	15	CASSRTGTLGDTQYF	TGTGCCAGCAGCCGGACAGGGACTCTAGGGGATACGCAGTATTTT
TRBV7-9	TRBJ1-1	.	15	CASSSQPFGNTEAFF	TGTGCCAGCAGCTCCCAACCATTTGGGAACACTGAAGCTTTCTTT